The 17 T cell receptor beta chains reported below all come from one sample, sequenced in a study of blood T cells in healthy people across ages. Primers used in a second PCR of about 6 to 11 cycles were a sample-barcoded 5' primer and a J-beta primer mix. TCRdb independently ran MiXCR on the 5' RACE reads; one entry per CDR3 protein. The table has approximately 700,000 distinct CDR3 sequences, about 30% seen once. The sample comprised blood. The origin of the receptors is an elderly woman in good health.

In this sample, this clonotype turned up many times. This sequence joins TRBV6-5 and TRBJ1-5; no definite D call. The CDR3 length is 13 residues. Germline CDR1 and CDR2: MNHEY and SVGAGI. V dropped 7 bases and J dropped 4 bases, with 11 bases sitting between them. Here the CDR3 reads CASKGSLNQPQHF. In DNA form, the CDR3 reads TGTGCCAGCAAGGGCAGCCTAAATCAGCCCCAGCATTTT.

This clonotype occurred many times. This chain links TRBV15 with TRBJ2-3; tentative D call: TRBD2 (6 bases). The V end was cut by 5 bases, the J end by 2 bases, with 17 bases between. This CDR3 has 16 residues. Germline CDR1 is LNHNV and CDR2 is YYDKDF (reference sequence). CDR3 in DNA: TGTGCCACCAGCGCCCGCGGGGTCGGACCCACAGATACGCAGTATTTT. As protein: CATSARGVGPTDTQYF.

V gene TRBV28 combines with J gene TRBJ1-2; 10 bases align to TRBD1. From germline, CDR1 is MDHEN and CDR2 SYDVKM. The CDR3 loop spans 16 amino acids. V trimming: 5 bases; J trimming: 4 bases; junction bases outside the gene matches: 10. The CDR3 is CASSPGQGGSCYGYTF. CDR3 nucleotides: TGTGCCAGCAGTCCTGGACAGGGGGGATCCTGCTATGGCTACACCTTC.

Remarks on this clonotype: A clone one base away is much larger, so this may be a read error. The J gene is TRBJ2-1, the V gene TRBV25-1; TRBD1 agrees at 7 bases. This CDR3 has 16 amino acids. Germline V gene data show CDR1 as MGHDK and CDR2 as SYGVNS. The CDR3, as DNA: TGTGCCAGCAGTGGGCTAACAGGGGTGGCCTACAATGAGCAGGTCTTC. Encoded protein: CASSGLTGVAYNEQVF. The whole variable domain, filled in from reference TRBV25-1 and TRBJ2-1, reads EADIYQTPRYLVIGTGKKITLECSQTMGHDKMYWYQQDPGMELHLIHYSYGVNSTEKGDLSSESTVSRIRTEHFPLTLESARPSHTSQYLCASSGLTGVAYNEQVFGPGTRLTVL.

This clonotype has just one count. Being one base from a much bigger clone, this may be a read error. The CDR3 loop is CVTSDRGGGNEQFF. CDR3 DNA sequence: TGTGTCACCAGTGACCGGGGGGGAGGCAATGAGCAGTTCTTC. The J gene is TRBJ2-1, the V gene TRBV24-1; 8 positions match TRBD2. This CDR3 has 14 amino acids. Germline loops: CDR1 KGHDR, CDR2 SFDVKD.

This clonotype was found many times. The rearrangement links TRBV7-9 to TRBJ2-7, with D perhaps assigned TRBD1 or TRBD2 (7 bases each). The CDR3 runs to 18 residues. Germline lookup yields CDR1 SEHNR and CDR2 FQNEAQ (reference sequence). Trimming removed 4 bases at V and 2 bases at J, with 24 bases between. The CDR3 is CASSSAVQRDRPTYEQYF. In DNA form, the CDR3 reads TGTGCCAGCAGCTCCGCCGTACAGCGGGACAGACCGACCTACGAGCAGTACTTC.

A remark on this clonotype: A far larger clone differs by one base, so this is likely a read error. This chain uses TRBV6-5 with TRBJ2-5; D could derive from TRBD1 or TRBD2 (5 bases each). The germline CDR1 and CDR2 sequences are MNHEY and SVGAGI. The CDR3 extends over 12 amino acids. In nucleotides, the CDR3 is TGTGCCAGCAGTCCTAGGGGAGAGACCCAGTGCTTC. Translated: CASSPRGETQCF.

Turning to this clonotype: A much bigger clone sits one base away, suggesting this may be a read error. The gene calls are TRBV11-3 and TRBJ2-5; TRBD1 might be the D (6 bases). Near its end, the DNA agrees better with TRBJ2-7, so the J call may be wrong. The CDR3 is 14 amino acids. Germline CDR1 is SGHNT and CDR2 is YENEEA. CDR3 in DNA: TGTGCCAGCAGCTTAGAGAGCAGGGACACCGAGCAGTACTTC. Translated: CASSLESRDTEQYF.

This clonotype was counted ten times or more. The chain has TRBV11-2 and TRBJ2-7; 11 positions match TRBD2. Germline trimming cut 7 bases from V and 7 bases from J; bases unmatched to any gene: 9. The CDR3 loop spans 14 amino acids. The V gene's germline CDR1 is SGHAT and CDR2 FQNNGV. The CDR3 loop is CASNLAGGQGEQYF. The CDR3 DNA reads TGTGCCAGCAACCTAGCGGGGGGTCAGGGAGAGCAGTACTTC.

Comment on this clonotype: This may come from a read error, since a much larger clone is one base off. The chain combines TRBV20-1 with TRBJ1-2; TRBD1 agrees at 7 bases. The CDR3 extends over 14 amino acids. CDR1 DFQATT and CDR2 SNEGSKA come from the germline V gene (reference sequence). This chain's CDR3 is CSATSGQANYGYIF. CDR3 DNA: TGCAGTGCTACATCCGGACAGGCCAACTATGGCTACATCTTC.

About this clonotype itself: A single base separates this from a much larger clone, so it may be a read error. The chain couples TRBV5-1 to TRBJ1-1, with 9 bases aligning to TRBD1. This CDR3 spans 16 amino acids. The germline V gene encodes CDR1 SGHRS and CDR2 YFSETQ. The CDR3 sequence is CASGLQGATVNTEAFF. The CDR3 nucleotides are TGCGCCAGCGGCTTACAGGGGGCCACGGTGAACACTGAAGCTTTCTTT. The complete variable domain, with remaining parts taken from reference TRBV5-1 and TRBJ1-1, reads KAGVTQTPRYLIKTRGQQVTLSCSPISGHRSVSWYQQTPGQGLQFLFEYFSETQRNKGNFPGRFSGRQFSNSRSEMNVSTLELGDSALYLCASGLQGATVNTEAFFGQGTRLTVV.

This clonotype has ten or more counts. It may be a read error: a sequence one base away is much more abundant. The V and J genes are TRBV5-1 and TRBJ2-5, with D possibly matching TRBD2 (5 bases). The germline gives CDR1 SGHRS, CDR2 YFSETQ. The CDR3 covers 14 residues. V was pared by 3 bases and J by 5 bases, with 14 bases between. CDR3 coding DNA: TGCGCCAGCAGCTGGAGGCCAGGCGGGGAGACCCAGTACTTC. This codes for CASSWRPGGETQYF.

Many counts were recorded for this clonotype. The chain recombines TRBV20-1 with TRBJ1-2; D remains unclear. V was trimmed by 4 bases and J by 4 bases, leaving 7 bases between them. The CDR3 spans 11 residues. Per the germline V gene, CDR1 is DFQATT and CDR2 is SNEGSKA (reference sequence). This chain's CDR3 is CSAKGIYGYTF. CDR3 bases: TGCAGTGCTAAAGGGATCTATGGCTACACCTTC.

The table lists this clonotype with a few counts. In nucleotides, the CDR3 is TGTGCCAGCAGTTACGGGGACAAAAGCAATCAGCCCCAGCATTTT. It translates to CASSYGDKSNQPQHF. The chain couples TRBV6-6 to TRBJ1-5; tentative D call: TRBD1 (6 bases). CDR1 and CDR2 (germline): MNHNY, SVGAGI (reference sequence). V was clipped by 2 bases and J by 1 base, with 9 bases between them. The CDR3 runs 15 residues.

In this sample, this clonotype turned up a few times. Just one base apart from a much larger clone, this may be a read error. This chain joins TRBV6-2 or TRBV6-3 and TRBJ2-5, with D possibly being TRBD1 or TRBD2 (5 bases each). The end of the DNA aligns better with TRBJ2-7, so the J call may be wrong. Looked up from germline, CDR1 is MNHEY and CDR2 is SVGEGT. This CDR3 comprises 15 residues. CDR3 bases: TGTGCCAGCAGTTCCCCGGGACCAGCTGTCGACGAGCAGTACTTC. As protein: CASSSPGPAVDEQYF.

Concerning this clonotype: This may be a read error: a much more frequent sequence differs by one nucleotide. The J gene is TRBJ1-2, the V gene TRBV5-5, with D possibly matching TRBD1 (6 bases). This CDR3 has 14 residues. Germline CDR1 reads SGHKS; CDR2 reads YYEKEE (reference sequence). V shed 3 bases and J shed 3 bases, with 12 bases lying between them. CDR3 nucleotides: TGTGCCAGCAGCTGGGCCTCAGGGGACTATGGCTACACCTTC. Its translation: CASSWASGDYGYTF.

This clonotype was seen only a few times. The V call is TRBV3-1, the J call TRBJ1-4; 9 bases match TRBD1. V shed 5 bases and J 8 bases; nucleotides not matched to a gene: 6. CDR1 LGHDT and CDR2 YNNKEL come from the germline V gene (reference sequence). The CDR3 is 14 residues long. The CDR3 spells CASSKRQGVEKLFF. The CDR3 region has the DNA TGTGCCAGCAGCAAGCGACAGGGGGTGGAAAAACTGTTTTTT.